Listed below are T cell receptor beta chains from one sample, sequenced in a study of blood T cell repertoires in COVID-19. TCRdb keeps only in-frame clones here, not all; method: immunoSEQ multiplex PCR. The data contain approximately 500,000 clones, about 88% of them singletons. Sequencing was done on a sample of peripheral blood. These receptor sequences come from a woman aged 50 to 65 with COVID-19, enrolled during active disease. CDR3s include the opening cysteine and the closing phenylalanine or tryptophan. The D gene is left open where the match is weak. For some rows the clone size is stated as once, few or many, or as a class when expanded; others skip it.

j_call | v_call | clone_size | d_call | cdr3_length | cdr3_aa | cdr3_nt
TRBJ2-7 | TRBV19 | - | - | 13 | CASSPGPTYEQYF | TGTGCCAGTAGCCCAGGGCCCACCTACGAGCAGTACTTC
TRBJ1-2 | TRBV5-5 | - | TRBD1 | 14 | CASSYLQGDYGYTF | TGTGCCAGCAGCTACTTACAGGGGGACTATGGCTACACCTTC
TRBJ1-2 | TRBV7-2 | - | TRBD1 | 15 | CASSLTGGSGYGYTF | TGTGCCAGCAGCCTAACAGGGGGCTCGGGCTATGGCTACACCTTC
TRBJ1-5 | TRBV19 | - | - | 17 | CASTLDSSMAPNQPQHF | TGTGCCAGTACCCTGGACAGTAGTATGGCGCCCAATCAGCCCCAGCATTTT
TRBJ1-2 | TRBV19 | - | TRBD1 | 12 | CASSTRGQRETF | TGTGCCAGTAGTACCCGGGGACAGCGCGAAACCTTC
TRBJ2-1 | TRBV9 | - | TRBD1 | 15 | CASSAPGQGWNEQFF | TGTGCCAGCAGCGCACCGGGACAGGGATGGAATGAGCAGTTCTTC
TRBJ1-4 | TRBV5-1 | - | TRBD1 | 16 | CASSLGQGATNEKLFF | TGCGCCAGCAGCTTAGGACAGGGCGCAACTAATGAAAAACTGTTTTTT
TRBJ2-7 | TRBV6-5 | once | - | 15 | CASSRGFWTDYEQYF | TGTGCCAGCAGTCGAGGGTTTTGGACAGATTACGAGCAGTACTTC
TRBJ1-2 | TRBV2 | - | - | 12 | CASRGDNYGYTF | TGTGCCAGCAGAGGGGATAACTATGGCTACACCTTC
TRBJ2-7 | TRBV7-2 | - | TRBD1 | 16 | CASSLTVQGDAYEQYF | TGTGCCAGCAGCTTAACCGTACAGGGGGATGCCTACGAGCAGTACTTC
TRBJ2-7 | TRBV30 | - | - | 13 | CAWSLQGPYEQYF | TGTGCCTGGAGTCTACAGGGCCCCTACGAGCAGTACTTC
TRBJ1-2 | TRBV4-1 | - | TRBD1 | 13 | CASSQTGVYGYTF | TGCGCCAGCAGCCAAACAGGGGTGTACGGCTACACCTTC
TRBJ1-5 | TRBV5-6 | - | TRBD1 | 14 | CASSWGQGNQPQHF | TGTGCCAGCAGCTGGGGACAGGGCAATCAGCCCCAGCATTTT
TRBJ1-2 | TRBV3-1/TRBV3-2 | once | - | 13 | CASSQDGHRGYTF | TGTGCCAGCAGCCAAGACGGTCACCGTGGCTACACCTTC
TRBJ1-2 | TRBV5-1 | - | TRBD1 | 15 | CASSLRQGSNYGYTF | TGCGCCAGCAGCCTCAGACAGGGTTCTAACTATGGCTACACCTTC
TRBJ1-2 | TRBV5-1 | - | - | 13 | CASNSGAGYGYTF | TGCGCCAGCAATTCTGGGGCAGGCTACGGCTACACCTTC
TRBJ2-7 | TRBV11-2 | - | TRBD1 | 14 | CASSHGQGSYEQYF | TGTGCCAGCAGCCACGGACAGGGGAGCTACGAGCAGTACTTC
TRBJ2-2 | TRBV19 | - | - | 15 | CASSIGTQSTGELFF | TGTGCCAGTAGTATAGGGACTCAGAGCACCGGGGAGCTGTTTTTT
TRBJ1-1 | TRBV5-5 | - | - | 13 | CASSLDGGSEAFF | TGTGCCAGCAGCTTGGACGGGGGTTCTGAAGCTTTCTTT
TRBJ1-1 | TRBV10-3 | - | - | 16 | CAISDPTGNMNTEAFF | TGTGCCATCAGTGACCCCACCGGTAATATGAACACTGAAGCTTTCTTT
TRBJ2-2 | TRBV5-4 | - | - | 16 | CASSNPTGSNTGELFF | TGTGCCAGCAGCAACCCTACAGGATCGAACACCGGGGAGCTGTTTTTT
TRBJ2-5 | TRBV24-1 | - | TRBD1 | 17 | CATSDFPGTAIQETQYF | TGTGCCACCAGTGATTTTCCCGGGACAGCAATACAAGAGACCCAGTACTTC
TRBJ2-1 | TRBV7-8 | - | - | 14 | CASSLGAKRDEQFF | TGTGCCAGCAGCTTAGGGGCCAAACGCGATGAGCAGTTCTTC
TRBJ1-4 | TRBV10-2 | - | - | 14 | CASSTGGAGEKLFF | TGCGCCAGCAGTACCGGGGGGGCGGGTGAAAAACTGTTTTTT
TRBJ1-4 | TRBV27 | - | - | 18 | CASSPQRWTDATNEKLFF | TGTGCCAGCAGTCCCCAACGTTGGACAGATGCAACTAATGAAAAACTGTTTTTT
TRBJ1-5 | TRBV25-1 | - | TRBD1 | 15 | CASSDDRGINQPQHF | TGTGCCAGCAGTGATGACAGGGGAATCAATCAGCCCCAGCATTTT
TRBJ1-2 | TRBV27 | - | - | 13 | CASSFGVNYGYTF | TGTGCCAGCAGTTTCGGGGTTAACTATGGCTACACCTTC
TRBJ1-1 | TRBV2 | - | TRBD1 | 14 | CASNKDRGPTEAFF | TGTGCCAGCAACAAGGACAGGGGGCCAACTGAAGCTTTCTTT
TRBJ2-5 | TRBV12-5 | - | TRBD2 | 14 | CASGHAGGPETQYF | TGTGCTAGTGGTCACGCGGGGGGGCCCGAGACCCAGTACTTC
TRBJ1-5 | TRBV19 | - | - | 15 | CASSMGQGIRQPQHF | TGTGCCAGTAGTATGGGTCAGGGGATCCGCCAGCCCCAGCATTTT
TRBJ1-2 | TRBV7-2 | - | - | 13 | CASAFGVNYGYTF | TGTGCCAGCGCGTTCGGGGTCAACTATGGCTACACCTTC
TRBJ1-2 | TRBV5-4 | - | - | 13 | CASSPSGRHGYTF | TGTGCCAGCAGCCCCAGCGGGCGCCATGGCTACACCTTC
TRBJ1-6 | TRBV30 | - | - | 15 | CAWSVSSTSNSPLHF | TGTGCCTGGAGTGTGAGTAGCACCAGTAATTCACCCCTCCACTTT
TRBJ2-2 | TRBV12-2 | - | - | 18 | CASRSQRTGTGGTGELFF | TGTGCAAGTCGCTCCCAACGAACAGGGACAGGGGGCACCGGGGAGCTGTTTTTT
TRBJ1-2 | TRBV7-6 | - | - | 17 | CASSLFPPFEGAGGYTF | TGTGCCAGCAGCTTATTTCCCCCCTTCGAGGGCGCGGGAGGCTACACCTTC
TRBJ1-5 | TRBV2 | - | - | 15 | CASSARGLGNQPQHF | TGTGCCAGCAGTGCGCGGGGTCTGGGCAATCAGCCCCAGCATTTT
TRBJ1-2 | TRBV30 | - | - | 11 | CAWSPSYGYTF | TGTGCCTGGAGTCCTAGCTATGGCTACACCTTC
TRBJ2-7 | TRBV11-2 | - | - | 13 | CASSLNLREVQYF | TGTGCCAGCAGCTTAAATCTGAGGGAGGTGCAGTACTTC
TRBJ2-2 | TRBV7-2 | - | TRBD1 | 12 | CASSLGQSGLFF | TGTGCCAGCAGCCTGGGACAGAGTGGGCTGTTTTTT
TRBJ2-1 | TRBV5-1 | - | - | 15 | CASSLDILSYNEQFF | TGCGCCAGCAGCTTGGACATCTTATCCTACAATGAGCAGTTCTTC
TRBJ1-5 | TRBV6-1 | - | - | 16 | CASSAKDTYSNQPQHF | TGTGCCAGCAGTGCGAAGGACACTTATAGCAATCAGCCCCAGCATTTT
TRBJ1-5 | TRBV6-5 | - | TRBD1 | 15 | CASSPQGAGRQPQHF | TGTGCCAGCAGCCCACAGGGGGCGGGTAGGCAGCCCCAGCATTTT
TRBJ2-7 | TRBV4-2 | - | TRBD1 | 15 | CASSQDRGLFYEQYF | TGTGCCAGCAGCCAGGACAGGGGGCTTTTCTACGAGCAGTACTTC
TRBJ2-7 | TRBV6-1 | - | - | 9 | CASIGEQYF | TGTGCCAGCATCGGGGAGCAGTACTTC
TRBJ1-2 | TRBV11-2 | - | TRBD1 | 16 | CASRPGTGTSNYGYTF | TGTGCCAGCAGGCCCGGGACAGGGACATCAAACTATGGCTACACCTTC
TRBJ2-7 | TRBV14 | once | - | 13 | CASSKGQSYEQYF | TGTGCCAGCAGCAAAGGACAGTCCTACGAGCAGTACTTC
TRBJ1-2 | TRBV2 | - | - | 13 | CASSGRGMGGYTF | TGTGCCAGCAGTGGTAGAGGGATGGGTGGCTACACCTTC
TRBJ1-2 | TRBV27 | - | TRBD1 | 15 | CASSLWQGGLGGYTF | TGTGCCAGCAGTTTATGGCAGGGGGGCTTGGGGGGCTACACCTTC
TRBJ2-1 | TRBV7-9 | - | TRBD2 | 14 | CATRTSGGPYEQFF | TGTGCCACCAGGACTAGCGGGGGGCCCTATGAGCAGTTCTTC
TRBJ1-5 | TRBV27 | - | - | 14 | CASSDFQGNQPQHF | TGTGCCAGCAGTGATTTCCAGGGCAATCAGCCCCAGCATTTT
TRBJ2-3 | TRBV3-1/TRBV3-2 | - | TRBD2 | 15 | CASSQMASSGDTQYF | TGTGCCAGCAGCCAGATGGCTAGTAGCGGGGATACGCAGTATTTT
TRBJ2-7 | TRBV9 | - | TRBD1 | 15 | CASSVAEGRGHEQYF | TGTGCCAGCAGCGTAGCAGAGGGCAGGGGGCACGAGCAGTACTTC
TRBJ2-6 | TRBV15 | - | - | 17 | CATSGQTAPSGANVLTF | TGTGCCACCAGCGGCCAGACAGCCCCAAGTGGGGCCAACGTCCTGACTTTC
TRBJ2-7 | TRBV30 | - | - | 13 | CAWGSYQGGEQYF | TGTGCCTGGGGAAGCTACCAGGGGGGCGAGCAGTACTTC
TRBJ1-6 | TRBV5-4 | - | TRBD1 | 14 | CASSRQGENSPLHF | TGTGCCAGCAGTCGACAGGGGGAAAATTCACCCCTCCACTTT
TRBJ1-1 | TRBV28 | - | TRBD1 | 13 | CASSFQGGSEAFF | TGTGCCAGCAGTTTTCAAGGGGGCTCTGAAGCTTTCTTT
TRBJ1-2 | TRBV11-2 | - | - | 12 | CASRQISYGYTF | TGTGCCAGCAGGCAAATCAGCTATGGCTACACCTTC
TRBJ1-6 | TRBV4-2 | - | - | 15 | CASSQDADKDSPLHF | TGTGCCAGCAGCCAAGATGCGGACAAGGACTCACCCCTCCACTTT